The sample holds one count of the clone carrying this TCR beta chain. Its antigen is not identified. The data derive from a study of T cells in localized non-small cell lung cancer. Repertoires were generated with immunoSEQ multiplex PCR, while TCRdb's copy carries only in-frame clones and drops some. The table lists roughly 90,000 clones, around 90% of them singletons. Notes on the study in general: The greatest T cell clonality was found in uninvolved adjacent lung (higher than in tumor). Owing to sequencing of a solitary tumor region, heterogeneity cannot be discounted. Greater T cell density in blood accompanied longer overall survival. Adjacent lung had a median roughly 53 of the 100 largest tumor clones.

J gave up 2 bases and V 4 bases, and 2 bases lay outside the gene matches. The CDR3 totals 13 residues. CDR1 is LGHNT, CDR2 FRNRAP, per germline. The sample was PBMCs, taken before any cancer treatment. This sequence joins TRBV12-5 and TRBJ2-7; TRBD1 aligns across 7 bases. The clonotype originates from a woman aged 35 to 75 with stage II squamous cell lung carcinoma. Written as DNA, the CDR3 is TGTGCTAGTGGTTCCGACAGGGCCTACGAGCAGTACTTC. Protein: CASGSDRAYEQYF.